One and the same sample provided the 18 T cell receptor beta chains below, sequenced in a study of T cell responses to AZD1222 COVID-19 vaccine. TCRdb's copy holds only in-frame clones and misses some; the assay was immunoSEQ multiplex PCR. The sample records about 150,000 clones, 90% to 95% being singletons. The sample in question was peripheral blood, obtained on day 0 of AZD1222 vaccination. These receptors were obtained from an adult in good health.

The CDR3 region is CASSLEAAIGYGYTF. The CDR3 DNA reads TGCGCCAGCAGCTTGGAGGCTGCGATCGGCTATGGCTACACCTTC. The V and J genes are TRBV5-1 and TRBJ1-2; the D is unclear. The length of the CDR3 is 15 residues. Trimming removed 0 bases from V and 4 bases from J, with 13 bases in between. Germline loops: CDR1 SGHRS, CDR2 YFSETQ. The entire variable domain, with the rest obtained from reference TRBV5-1 and TRBJ1-2, is as follows: KAGVTQTPRYLIKTRGQQVTLSCSPISGHRSVSWYQQTPGQGLQFLFEYFSETQRNKGNFPGRFSGRQFSNSRSEMNVSTLELGDSALYLCASSLEAAIGYGYTFGSGTRLTVV.

The chain links TRBV3-1 (or the pseudogene TRBV3-2) to TRBJ1-2; 9 bases fit TRBD1. J gave up 7 bases and V 3 bases, and 6 bases lay outside the gene matches. Germline values: CDR1 LGHDT, CDR2 YNNKEL (reference sequence). The CDR3 length is 14 residues. The CDR3 bases are TGTGCCAGCAGCCAGGCACAGGGGGCCGGTGGCTACACCTTC. Translating gives CASSQAQGAGGYTF.

The chain combines TRBV27 with TRBJ1-4; D might be TRBD1 (5 bases). Germline loops: CDR1 MNHEY, CDR2 SMNVEV (reference sequence). The CDR3 length is 13 residues. Trimming cost V 2 bases and J 8 bases, with 9 bases left between them. The CDR3 DNA reads as TGTGCCAGCAGTTTACTAGGGGCGGAAAAACTGTTTTTT. Translation: CASSLLGAEKLFF.

The chain uses TRBV18 and TRBJ2-7, with a tentative D call TRBD2 (5 bases). The germline V gene encodes CDR1 KGHSH and CDR2 LQKENI. The CDR3 extends over 16 amino acids. Trimming left V 0 bases short and J 0 bases short, with 12 bases between. The CDR3 region has the DNA TGTGCCAGCTCACCACCGGTCGGGGAGAGCTCCTACGAGCAGTACTTC. As protein: CASSPPVGESSYEQYF.

This clone showed up just once. This chain links TRBV13 with TRBJ1-5; D possibly corresponds to TRBD1 (5 bases). Germline lookup yields CDR1 PRHDT and CDR2 FYEKMQ (reference sequence). V lost 5 bases, J lost 1 base, and 12 bases lay in between. The CDR3 consists of 15 residues. The CDR3 sequence: CASSIRERSNQPQHF. The CDR3 DNA follows: TGTGCCAGCAGCATCAGGGAGAGGAGCAATCAGCCCCAGCATTTT.

This clone was detected only once. The gene calls are TRBV15 and TRBJ1-5; D not resolved. CDR1 is LNHNV and CDR2 is YYDKDF in the germline V gene (reference sequence). The CDR3 is 15 amino acids. V lost 0 bases to trimming and J lost 3 bases, with 9 bases between them. CDR3 nucleotide sequence: TGTGCCACCAGCAGAGATCCGGGGTACAATCAGCCCCAGCATTTT. Translating gives CATSRDPGYNQPQHF.

The chain employs TRBV5-4 and TRBJ2-7; weak D call: TRBD1 (6 bases). CDR1 is SGHNT and CDR2 is YYREEE in the germline V gene (reference sequence). Trimming stripped 3 bases from V and 1 base from J, with 14 bases between. CDR3 size: 15 residues. CDR3: CASSWAGGQSYEQYF. CDR3 bases: TGTGCCAGCAGCTGGGCTGGGGGCCAATCCTACGAGCAGTACTTC.

The chain combines TRBV7-3 with TRBJ2-2; TRBD1 aligns across 7 bases. The germline V gene has CDR1 SGHTA and CDR2 FQGTGA. J gave up 3 bases and V 2 bases, and 6 bases lay outside the gene matches. The CDR3 has 16 residues. This CDR3 is CASSLPRGHDTGELFF. The DNA for the CDR3 is TGTGCCAGCAGCTTACCTAGGGGGCACGACACCGGGGAGCTGTTTTTT.

The V and J genes are TRBV7-9 and TRBJ1-3; D may be TRBD1 (6 bases). CDR3 length: 16 amino acids. Germline CDR1 and CDR2: SEHNR and FQNEAQ (reference sequence). The V and J ends lost 5 bases and 0 bases respectively, with 14 bases between them. CDR3 loop: CASSPRAGASGNTIYF. CDR3 DNA: TGTGCCAGCAGCCCTCGGGCAGGGGCCTCTGGAAACACCATATATTTT. The variable domain in full, with the rest retrieved from reference TRBV7-9 and TRBJ1-3, is DTGVSQNPRHKITKRGQNVTFRCDPISEHNRLYWYRQTLGQGPEFLTYFQNEAQLEKSRLLSDRFSAERPKGSFSTLEIQRTEQGDSAMYLCASSPRAGASGNTIYFGEGSWLTVV.

This rearrangement joins TRBV5-4 to TRBJ1-2, with D possibly matching TRBD1 (5 bases). V lost 0 bases and J lost 7, with 16 bases in between. Germline-derived CDR1 and CDR2 are SGHNT and YYREEE (reference sequence). CDR3 size: 15 residues. The CDR3 protein is CASSLDDIGAPGYTF. CDR3 DNA: TGTGCCAGCAGCTTGGATGATATTGGGGCCCCTGGCTACACCTTC. Combining the CDR3 with reference TRBV5-4 and TRBJ1-2 gives the whole variable domain ETGVTQSPTHLIKTRGQQVTLRCSSQSGHNTVSWYQQALGQGPQFIFQYYREEENGRGNFPPRFSGLQFPNYSSELNVNALELDDSALYLCASSLDDIGAPGYTFGSGTRLTVV.

This chain uses TRBV18 with TRBJ1-2; D gene unclear. CDR3 length: 14 amino acids. Germline CDR1 KGHSH, CDR2 LQKENI. V dropped 3 bases and J dropped 1 base, with 9 bases sitting between them. For the CDR3, the DNA is TGTGCCAGCTCACCGGAACAGCTTAACTATGGCTACACCTTC. This gives the protein CASSPEQLNYGYTF.

V and J are TRBV7-9 and TRBJ2-7; 7 bases align to TRBD1. With 5 bases clipped from V and 2 bases from J, the junction kept 9 bases outside the gene matches. Germline lookup yields CDR1 SEHNR and CDR2 FQNEAQ (reference sequence). The length of the CDR3 is 15 residues. The CDR3 bases are TGTGCCAGCAGCCGAGTGACAGGGCCTACCTACGAGCAGTACTTC. Residues: CASSRVTGPTYEQYF.

V is TRBV7-9 and J is TRBJ2-3, with 15 bases that match TRBD2. The CDR3 consists of 17 residues. Germline CDR1 SEHNR, CDR2 FQNEAQ (reference sequence). The V segment lost 5 bases and the J segment 1 base; nucleotides outside the gene matches: 4. The CDR3 DNA is TGTGCCAGCAGCCGGACTAGCGGGGGGGCAGGCACAGATACGCAGTATTTT. Protein: CASSRTSGGAGTDTQYF.

The chain has TRBV3-1 (or the pseudogene TRBV3-2) and TRBJ2-3; D not certain. V was trimmed by 4 bases and J by 10 bases, leaving 12 bases between them. CDR1 is LGHDT and CDR2 is YNNKEL in the germline V gene (reference sequence). CDR3 length: 12 residues. The DNA of the CDR3 is TGTGCCAGCAGCCCAGGATCTGATCCGCAGTATTTT. It is translated as CASSPGSDPQYF.

The chain recombines TRBV7-2 with TRBJ1-3; no firm D call. CDR1 and CDR2 (germline): SGHTA, FQGNSA. V shed 1 base and J shed 3 bases, with 10 bases lying between them. The CDR3 extends over 15 amino acids. The CDR3 nucleotides are TGTGCCAGCAGCTTAGAGGCCGGCTTTGGAAACACCATATATTTT. Translation: CASSLEAGFGNTIYF.

V gene TRBV4-3 combines with J gene TRBJ2-7, with a weak D call TRBD2 (6 bases). Germline CDR1 LGHNA, CDR2 YSLEER. V lost 1 base, J lost 0 bases, and 13 bases lay in between. The CDR3 runs 16 residues. The CDR3 region is CASSQVAGPSSYEQYF. CDR3 nucleotides: TGCGCCAGCAGCCAAGTTGCGGGGCCGAGCTCCTACGAGCAGTACTTC.

The CDR3 nucleotides read TGTGCCAGCAGTTACTCGGGAGGGCGGGGGTTAGAGACCCAGTACTTC. Translating gives CASSYSGGRGLETQYF. The genes are TRBV6-5 and TRBJ2-5; 7 nucleotides agree with TRBD2. J was trimmed by 4 bases and V by 0 bases; bases with no gene match: 8. Germline loops: CDR1 MNHEY, CDR2 SVGAGI. There are 16 residues in the CDR3.

In its sample, this clone was seen once. The CDR3 coding sequence is TGTGCCAGCAGACACGACAGGGCTCAGCCCCAGCATTTT. Translating it yields CASRHDRAQPQHF. This rearrangement joins TRBV6-5 to TRBJ1-5; 7 bases align to TRBD1. The CDR3 extends over 13 amino acids. Germline trimming cut 6 bases from V and 6 bases from J; bases unmatched to any gene: 5. Germline CDR1 is MNHEY and CDR2 is SVGAGI.